One and the same sample provided the 5 T cell receptor beta chains below, sequenced in a study of T cells after posttransplantation cyclophosphamide. TCRdb's table, derived via immunoSEQ multiplex PCR, lists solely in-frame clones and lacks some. The data show more than 20,000 clones, 73% seen once. The sequenced sample consisted of memory CD4+ T cells sorted from PBMCs. Receptors were obtained from a woman in her sixties or seventies in good health, CMV-negative, and a related stem cell transplant donor.

V and J are TRBV7-9 and TRBJ2-1; 8 nucleotides match TRBD2. The germline V gene has CDR1 SEHNR and CDR2 FQNEAQ (reference sequence). The V gene end was trimmed by 5 bases and the J gene end by 8 bases; junction bases not matched to a gene: 17. The CDR3 covers 17 residues. In DNA, the CDR3 is TGTGCCAGCAGCCGCCAGGGGAGGGCGGGAGGCCGGGATGAGCAGTTCTTC. This gives the protein CASSRQGRAGGRDEQFF.

This clone was detected only once. The gene calls are TRBV30 and TRBJ2-7, with D maybe TRBD2 (5 bases). CDR1 and CDR2 from the germline V gene are GTSNPN and SVGIG (reference sequence). This CDR3 region has 18 residues. Trimming pared 2 bases from V and 6 bases from J, leaving 29 bases between. The CDR3 DNA sequence: TGTGCCTGGAGTAGGACGAGACTATTCTTCCTGGATTCCCGCGAGCAGTACTTC. As protein: CAWSRTRLFFLDSREQYF.

This chain joins TRBV19 and TRBJ2-2; 7 nucleotides align to TRBD1. With V trimmed by 8 bases and J by 5 bases, 5 bases remained unmatched. Germline V gene data show CDR1 as LNHDA and CDR2 as SQIVND (reference sequence). The CDR3 totals 13 residues. CDR3 loop: CASSTGQTGELFF. Written as DNA, the CDR3 is TGTGCCAGTTCGACAGGGCAGACCGGGGAGCTGTTTTTT.

The CDR3 here is CASSLRIGKDRTNGAGYTF. CDR3 bases: TGTGCCAGCAGTTTGCGAATAGGAAAGGACAGGACAAATGGGGCTGGCTACACCTTC. The chain has TRBV28 and TRBJ1-2; 7 bases match TRBD1. The CDR3 length is 19 residues. CDR1 and CDR2 (germline): MDHEN, SYDVKM. The J segment lost 7 bases and the V segment lost 3 bases, leaving 23 bases of the junction unmatched.

This clone appeared once. Compared with germline, one end of the junction differs, possibly owing to a read error. V usage is TRBV19 and J usage is TRBJ1-5, with 9 bases matching TRBD1. In germline, CDR1 is LNHDA, CDR2 SQIVND (reference sequence). CDR3 length: 14 residues. The CDR3 coding sequence is TGTGCCAGTACCCAGGACAGGGGCTATCAGCGCCAGCATTTT. Its protein product is CASTQDRGYQRQHF.